Below, one T cell receptor (beta chain) is given with its context. Its antigen remains unknown. Germline CDR1 reads SNHLY; CDR2 reads FYNNEI. V gave up 7 bases and J gave up 7 bases, with 13 bases separating them. This CDR3 is built from 12 residues. Sequencing of TCR beta drew on CD8+ and CD4+ T cells from blood. TEMRA cells were FACS-enriched, unlike CD8+ and CD4+ T cells, which were negatively isolated. The data are from a study of CD8 T cells in Susac syndrome. Study results and caveats: The authors acknowledged that their TCR sequencing and HLA analysis involved a relatively small number of individuals.

RNA in amounts of roughly 0.5 to 1 ug was reverse transcribed with random hexamers. Using its own MiXCR run on the immunoSEQ multiplex PCR reads, TCRdb lists one record per CDR3 protein. The sample gives under 200,000 distinct CDR3 sequences, about 95% of which show up once; about 0.16% is in the top ten. The chain recombines TRBV2 with TRBJ2-5; perhaps TRBD2 as D (6 bases). The sequenced sample was CD8+ T cells from PBMCs. The receptor's source is a human donor with multiple sclerosis. This CDR3 is CASIGTQRTQYF. CDR3 DNA: TGTGCCAGCATTGGGACTCAAAGGACCCAGTACTTC.